The 7 T cell receptor beta chains below were found in one sample sequenced in a study of cytomegalovirus exposure and HLA in healthy donors. This PCR relied on a set of 60 Vbeta primers and 13 Jbeta primers. Profiling relied on immunoSEQ multiplex PCR, and the TCRdb table lists in-frame clones only, not all of them. The table includes about 100,000 clones, around four fifths detected once. The sequenced sample was PBMCs. The receptors derive from a woman aged 60-75 years in good health and CMV-seronegative.

V and J are TRBV18 and TRBJ1-1; TRBD1 is a possible D gene (5 bases). Germline loops: CDR1 KGHSH, CDR2 LQKENI. The CDR3 has 15 residues. V lost 3 bases to trimming and J lost 2 bases, with 13 bases between them. For the CDR3, the DNA is TGTGCCAGCTCACCTAACGACAGTCCCAACACTGAAGCTTTCTTT. This translates into CASSPNDSPNTEAFF. The whole variable domain, filled in from reference TRBV18 and TRBJ1-1, reads NAGVMQNPRHLVRRRGQEARLRCSPMKGHSHVYWYRQLPEEGLKFMVYLQKENIIDESGMPKERFSAEFPKEGPSILRIQQVVRGDSAAYFCASSPNDSPNTEAFFGQGTRLTVV.

The V gene is TRBV10-1, the J gene TRBJ1-3, with 9 bases lining up with TRBD1. The V gene end was trimmed by 7 bases and the J gene end by 0 bases; junction bases not matched to a gene: 10. The CDR3 contains 17 residues. From germline, CDR1 is WNHNN and CDR2 SYGVQD (reference sequence). The CDR3 loop is CASTIQGAPSSGNTIYF. The CDR3 nucleotides are TGCGCCAGCACCATACAGGGGGCCCCGAGCTCTGGAAACACCATATATTTT.

This sequence joins TRBV28 and TRBJ1-4; 10 nucleotides match TRBD1. J gave up 5 bases and V 10 bases, and 10 bases lay outside the gene matches. The germline V gene encodes CDR1 MDHEN and CDR2 SYDVKM. The CDR3 has 15 amino acids. In DNA, the CDR3 is TGTGCCACCGGGACAGGGGAGGGGGGAAATGAAAAACTGTTTTTT. Translating gives CATGTGEGGNEKLFF. The whole variable domain, filled in from reference TRBV28 and TRBJ1-4, reads DVKVTQSSRYLVKRTGEKVFLECVQDMDHENMFWYRQDPGLGLRLIYFSYDVKMKEKGDIPEGYSVSREKKERFSLILESASTNQTSMYLCATGTGEGGNEKLFFGSGTQLSVL.

V gene TRBV19 combines with J gene TRBJ2-1; no definite D call. The CDR3 sequence is 15 residues long. Between the trimmed V and J ends, which lost 3 bases and 3 bases, there was a span of 12 bases. Germline V gives CDR1 LNHDA, CDR2 SQIVND (reference sequence). The CDR3 is CASSMGRQLYNEQFF. CDR3 nucleotide sequence: TGTGCCAGTAGTATGGGCAGGCAGCTCTACAATGAGCAGTTCTTC.

This clone occurred a few times. This sequence joins TRBV27 and TRBJ1-5, with 8 bases identical to TRBD1. Germline-derived CDR1 and CDR2 are MNHEY and SMNVEV (reference sequence). J gave up 9 bases and V 2 bases, and 6 bases lay outside the gene matches. The CDR3 runs to 14 residues. CDR3 in DNA: TGTGCCAGCAGTTTAGGAACAGGGGGTTGGCCCCAGCATTTT. Amino acid sequence: CASSLGTGGWPQHF.

This chain uses TRBV6-5 with TRBJ1-1; 7 nucleotides line up with TRBD1. V was pared by 0 bases and J by 4 bases, with 5 bases of the junction left unmatched. Germline CDR1 MNHEY, CDR2 SVGAGI. There are 15 residues in the CDR3. CDR3 loop: CASSYSTGATTEAFF. As DNA, the CDR3 is TGTGCCAGCAGTTACTCAACAGGGGCGACCACTGAAGCTTTCTTT.

The gene calls are TRBV4-3 and TRBJ2-1; 13 nucleotides match TRBD2. The V segment lost 4 bases and the J segment 4 bases; nucleotides outside the gene matches: 7. Germline CDR1 reads LGHNA; CDR2 reads YSLEER. The CDR3 consists of 17 residues. The CDR3 loop is CASSPRTSGRGYNEQFF. CDR3 in DNA: TGCGCCAGCAGCCCCCGGACTAGCGGGAGAGGGTACAATGAGCAGTTCTTC.